The 30 T cell receptor beta chains below were found in one sample sequenced in a study of immune characterization of retroperitoneal liposarcoma (dated by TCRdb to the late 2010s). The receptor library was made with PCR. TCRdb lists the instrument as NextSeq 500. TCRdb trimmed public reads at Q25 via fastp, called clones via MiXCR and kept in-frame beta chains. Each CDR3 protein appears once, grouped with its most common genes and DNA. A total of roughly 11,000 distinct CDR3 sequences appear in this sample, 45% to 50% of them only once. The ten largest clones add up to 8.5% to 12% of the sample. Source material: tumor tissue. These receptors originate from a female donor with retroperitoneal liposarcoma.

This chain joins TRBV12-5 and TRBJ2-1; 10 nucleotides align to TRBD2. V was pared by 5 bases and J by 6 bases, with 10 bases of the junction left unmatched. Germline V gene lookup returns CDR1 LGHNT and CDR2 FRNRAP. CDR3 length: 16 amino acids. The DNA of the CDR3 is TGTGCTAGTGGTGTGGGGGGTAGCGGGAGGATCAATGAGCAGTTCTTC. Translated: CASGVGGSGRINEQFF.

The chain carries TRBV6-2 or TRBV6-3 and TRBJ2-5; 7 bases fit TRBD1. CDR1 and CDR2 from the germline V gene are MNHEY and SVGEGT. CDR3 length equals 14 residues. V dropped 4 bases and J dropped 1; count of bases not matched to a gene: 3. CDR3 region: CASSSYRGQETQYF. The CDR3 coding sequence is TGTGCCAGCAGTTCTTACAGGGGCCAAGAGACCCAGTACTTC.

This clonotype has a count of ten or more. The chain is built from TRBV6-1 and TRBJ2-3; 10 positions agree with TRBD1. The germline gives CDR1 MNHNS, CDR2 SASEGT. The CDR3 consists of 17 residues. The J segment lost 2 bases and the V segment lost 7 bases, leaving 12 bases of the junction unmatched. This CDR3 is CASKRQGATFTTDTQYF. For the CDR3, the DNA is TGTGCCAGCAAGAGACAGGGGGCTACCTTTACCACAGATACGCAGTATTTT.

J is TRBJ2-7 and V is TRBV6-1, with 10 nucleotides matching TRBD2. This CDR3 spans 15 amino acids. The germline CDR1 and CDR2 sequences are MNHNS and SASEGT. V was clipped by 4 bases and J by 2 bases; unmatched bases: 5. The CDR3 sequence: CASSGEAGGAYEQYF. The CDR3, as DNA: TGTGCCAGCAGTGGGGAAGCGGGAGGGGCCTACGAGCAGTACTTC.

The chain links TRBV6-1 to TRBJ2-7; D is possibly TRBD1 (7 bases). Judging by the DNA end, TRBJ2-1 fits better; the J call may be wrong. The CDR3 extends over 14 amino acids. CDR1 MNHNS and CDR2 SASEGT come from the germline V gene. CDR3 DNA: TGTGCCAGCAGGGCGGGACAGATAAAAGAGACCCAGTTCTTC. Protein product: CASRAGQIKETQFF.

V and J are TRBV6-1 and TRBJ2-3; TRBD2 matches at 10 bases. The J call may be incorrect, as the DNA end agrees better with TRBJ2-5. The CDR3 has 14 residues. The V gene's germline CDR1 is MNHNS and CDR2 SASEGT. The CDR3 sequence is CASSDSGGRGTQYF. The CDR3 DNA sequence: TGTGCCAGCAGTGATAGCGGGGGGCGCGGGACCCAGTACTTC.

This sequence joins TRBV6-1 and TRBJ2-1; possibly TRBD1 for D (6 bases). The assigned J gene may be wrong: the sequence end matches TRBJ2-7 better. CDR3 length: 13 residues. Germline CDR1 and CDR2: MNHNS and SASEGT. The CDR3 bases are TGTGCCAGCAGTGACTACAGGGTCGACGAGCAGTACTTC. Protein product: CASSDYRVDEQYF.

This clonotype has a handful of counts. V usage is TRBV11-3 and J usage is TRBJ2-1; 8 bases align to TRBD2. The ends lost 1 base at V and 6 bases at J; junction bases unmatched: 5. The CDR3 contains 15 residues. Germline CDR1 is SGHNT and CDR2 is YENEEA. The CDR3 DNA follows: TGTGCCAGCAGCTTAGTCCTCCTAGCGGGCAATGAGCAGTTCTTC. This encodes CASSLVLLAGNEQFF.

The V call is TRBV12-3 or TRBV12-4, the J call TRBJ2-3; 9 nucleotides align to TRBD2. CDR3 length equals 14 residues. V shed 3 bases, J shed 3 bases, and the junction held 1 base outside the gene matches. The CDR3 reads CASSFSGGTDTQYF. The CDR3 DNA reads TGTGCCAGCAGTTTCAGCGGGGGGACAGATACGCAGTATTTT.

In its sample, this clonotype was seen a few times. The J gene is TRBJ2-5, the V gene TRBV6-2 or TRBV6-3, with D possibly being TRBD2 (5 bases). The DNA matches TRBJ2-7 better at its end, which makes the J call doubtful. Germline lookup yields CDR1 MNHEY and CDR2 SVGEGT. The CDR3 has 15 residues. CDR3 bases: TGTGCCAGCAGTTACTCCTTCGGGGTAAGGCTCGAGCAGTACTTC. As protein: CASSYSFGVRLEQYF.

By frequency in the sample, this clonotype is medium-sized. The chain is built from TRBV11-3 and TRBJ2-6; D gene uncertain. Germline CDR1 SGHNT, CDR2 YENEEA. Trimming cost V 4 bases and J 2 bases, with 12 bases left between them. The CDR3 is 16 residues long. CDR3 amino acids: CASSSTTVTGANVLTF. In DNA, the CDR3 is TGTGCCAGCAGCTCGACCACGGTTACTGGGGCCAACGTCCTGACTTTC.

This clonotype has a handful of counts. The chain recombines TRBV12-3 or TRBV12-4 with TRBJ2-2; 9 bases fit TRBD1. This CDR3 contains 15 residues. J was trimmed by 3 bases and V by 5 bases; bases with no gene match: 4. The CDR3 bases are TGTGCCAGCAGTGGGGGGGACAGGGACACCGGGGAGCTGTTTTTT. Its protein is CASSGGDRDTGELFF.

The CDR3 nucleotides are TGTGCCAGCAGTTATGGGGAGAGCTCCTATAATTCACCCCTCCACTTT. It codes for CASSYGESSYNSPLHF. J is TRBJ1-6 and V is TRBV6-1; D is unclear. Germline lookup yields CDR1 MNHNS and CDR2 SASEGT. The CDR3 sequence is 16 residues long. Trimming left V 5 bases short and J 0 bases short, with 11 bases between.

This chain connects TRBV27 to TRBJ2-1, with D possibly TRBD2 on 7 matching bases. Trimming took 10 bases from V and 8 from J, leaving 18 bases between them. The CDR3 is 13 amino acids. CDR1 MNHEY and CDR2 SMNVEV come from the germline V gene (reference sequence). DNA for the CDR3: TGTGCCACACGCGGGGGCACGGGGGATGAGCAGTTCTTC. Protein product: CATRGGTGDEQFF.

On this clonotype: A much larger clone sits a single nucleotide away, making a read error possible. The rearrangement links TRBV27 to TRBJ2-7, with 14 bases fitting TRBD2. The J call may be in error: the DNA end matches TRBJ2-5 better. Germline values: CDR1 MNHEY, CDR2 SMNVEV (reference sequence). CDR3 size: 15 residues. CDR3 residues: CPSRGLAGGEETQYF. Here the CDR3 DNA reads TGTCCCAGCAGAGGACTAGCGGGGGGAGAAGAGACCCAGTACTTC.

By proportion, this clonotype is medium-sized. V and J are TRBV4-1 and TRBJ2-3, with TRBD2 identical over 10 bases. This CDR3 has 16 residues. J was trimmed by 5 bases and V by 4 bases; bases with no gene match: 9. Germline CDR1 is MGHRA and CDR2 is YSYEKL. CDR3 sequence: CASSPLSGRAGDTQYF. The CDR3 coding sequence is TGCGCCAGCAGCCCTCTGAGCGGGAGGGCGGGAGATACGCAGTATTTT.

This clonotype came up a few times. The chain recombines TRBV7-3 with TRBJ2-1, with TRBD1 as a possible D gene (5 bases). The CDR3 contains 15 residues. The V end lost 3 bases, the J end lost 5 bases, and 14 bases lay between the germline ends. Germline CDR1 reads SGHTA; CDR2 reads FQGTGA. The CDR3 here is CASSLGLPGNNEQFF. The CDR3 DNA follows: TGTGCCAGCAGCTTGGGGCTCCCTGGAAACAATGAGCAGTTCTTC. The full variable domain, with the rest looked up from reference TRBV7-3 and TRBJ2-1, is GAGVSQTPSNKVTEKGKYVELRCDPISGHTALYWYRQSLGQGPEFLIYFQGTGAADDSGLPNDRFFAVRPEGSVSTLKIQRTERGDSAVYLCASSLGLPGNNEQFFGPGTRLTVL.

Sample share makes this clonotype large (0.1 to 1%). CDR3 nucleotide sequence: TGTGCCAGCAGCCCGAGGACAGGGCCCAATACGCAGTATTTT. Protein sequence: CASSPRTGPNTQYF. V usage is TRBV7-2 and J usage is TRBJ2-3, with 8 bases lining up with TRBD1. In germline, CDR1 is SGHTA, CDR2 FQGNSA. This CDR3 is built from 14 residues. V was pared by 5 bases and J by 7 bases, with 8 bases of the junction left unmatched.

By proportion, this clonotype is medium-sized (0.01 to 0.1%). This may arise from a read error, as a much more abundant clone is one base away. This chain links TRBV7-2 with TRBJ2-5, with D perhaps assigned TRBD1 or TRBD2 (6 bases each). The better agreement between TRBJ2-1 and the DNA end casts doubt on the J call. Germline CDR1 and CDR2: SGHTA and FQGNSA. The CDR3 extends over 15 amino acids. The DNA for the CDR3 is TGTGCCAGCAGCCGTAGGGGGAGGATCGAAGAGACCCAGTTCTTC. Protein sequence: CASSRRGRIEETQFF.

The V call is TRBV6-5, the J call TRBJ2-1, with 10 nucleotides matching TRBD2. Per the germline V gene, CDR1 is MNHEY and CDR2 is SVGAGI. The CDR3 is 15 amino acids. The V gene end was trimmed by 2 bases and the J gene end by 7 bases; junction bases not matched to a gene: 5. CDR3 coding DNA: TGTGCCAGCAGTTACGAAGCGGGAGGGTCGAATGAGCAGTTCTTC. Translating gives CASSYEAGGSNEQFF.

This rearrangement joins TRBV7-2 to TRBJ2-1; D might be TRBD1 (5 bases). Germline V CDR1 and CDR2: SGHTA, FQGNSA. The V end was cut by 4 bases, the J end by 9 bases, with 7 bases between. This CDR3 has 11 amino acids. DNA for the CDR3: TGTGCCAGCAGCTGGGGCGGTGAGCAGTTCTTC. This translates into CASSWGGEQFF.

There are a few counts of this clonotype. The CDR3 reads CASSQGVFEQYF. The CDR3 region has the DNA TGTGCCAGCAGCCAAGGGGTTTTCGAGCAGTACTTC. The rearrangement joins TRBV11-1 to TRBJ2-4; TRBD1 is a possible D gene (5 bases). The J call is uncertain, as TRBJ2-7 better fits the DNA end. The CDR3 runs 12 residues. CDR1 is SGHAT and CDR2 is FQDESV in the germline V gene (reference sequence).

V usage is TRBV7-2 and J usage is TRBJ2-7; D remains ambiguous. The better agreement between TRBJ2-1 and the DNA end casts doubt on the J call. Germline CDR1 SGHTA, CDR2 FQGNSA. The CDR3 extends over 15 amino acids. The CDR3 sequence: CASSLTHPPGETQFF. CDR3 nucleotides: TGTGCCAGCAGCTTAACCCACCCCCCCGGAGAGACCCAGTTCTTC.

This clonotype is medium-sized by share. The junction does not match germline at one end; this may be a read error. In DNA form, the CDR3 reads TGTGCTAGCAGCCCGGCAGGGAGGAGTGGAGAGACCCAGTACTTC. Protein: CASSPAGRSGETQYF. The V call is TRBV7-6, the J call TRBJ2-5; maybe TRBD2 (6 bases). The CDR3 contains 15 residues. Germline assignment: CDR1 SGHVS and CDR2 FNYEAQ.

Points on this clonotype: The junction departs from the called germline gene at one end, perhaps through a read error. V usage is TRBV7-6 and J usage is TRBJ2-3, with a weak D call TRBD2 (5 bases). The CDR3 sequence is 13 residues long. Per germline, CDR1 SGHVS and CDR2 FNYEAQ. For the CDR3, the DNA is TGTGCTAGCAGCCGGGGTTACACAGATACGCAGTATTTT. Translating it yields CASSRGYTDTQYF. Using reference TRBV7-6 and TRBJ2-3 for the parts outside the CDR3, the full variable domain is GAGVSQSPRYKVTKRGQDVALRCDPISGHVSLYWYRQALGQGPEFLTYFNYEAQQDKSGLPNDRFSAERPEGSISTLTIQRTEQRDSAMYRCASSRGYTDTQYFGPGTRLTVL.

CDR3 nucleotide sequence: TGTGCCAGCAGCCAAGATATTACCTACGAGCAGTACTTC. Translating it yields CASSQDITYEQYF. The rearrangement uses TRBV4-2 and TRBJ2-5, with D unclear. The J call may be faulty, since TRBJ2-7 better matches the DNA end. This CDR3 is built from 13 residues. The germline CDR1 and CDR2 sequences are LGHNA and YNFKEQ.

The chain carries TRBV7-6 and TRBJ1-2; perhaps TRBD1 as D (6 bases). The length of the CDR3 is 14 residues. The V end was cut by 1 base, the J end by 4 bases, with 10 bases between. Germline values: CDR1 SGHVS, CDR2 FNYEAQ. The CDR3 DNA is TGTGCCAGCAGCTTAGAGCAGGGGTTCTATGGCTACACCTTC. Its translation: CASSLEQGFYGYTF.

This clonotype was seen more than once but under ten times. The chain couples TRBV6-4 to TRBJ2-5; possibly TRBD1 or TRBD2 for D (5 bases each). Trimming cost V 0 bases and J 11 bases, with 19 bases left between them. The CDR3 runs 15 residues. The V gene's germline CDR1 is MRHNA and CDR2 SNTAGT. The CDR3 sequence: CASSDSEGLGNEQYF. The CDR3 coding sequence is TGTGCCAGCAGTGACTCCGAGGGGTTGGGGAATGAGCAGTACTTC.

Turning to this clonotype: Compared with germline, one end of the junction differs, possibly owing to a read error. The chain employs TRBV6-5 and TRBJ2-3; a possible D gene is TRBD1 (6 bases). Germline values: CDR1 MNHEY, CDR2 SVGAGI. CDR3 length: 12 amino acids. The CDR3, as DNA: TGTGCCAGCAGTCTACGGACAGATACGCAGTATTTC. Amino acids: CASSLRTDTQYF.

A single count supports this clonotype. This chain connects TRBV4-1 to TRBJ2-1; a possible D gene is TRBD2 (7 bases). This CDR3 spans 14 amino acids. The V end lost 8 bases, the J end lost 10 bases, and 21 bases lay between the germline ends. Germline V gene lookup returns CDR1 MGHRA and CDR2 YSYEKL. Written as DNA, the CDR3 is TGCGCCAGCGTCGAAAGGACGGGGGGCCACGAGCAGTTCTTC. Its translation: CASVERTGGHEQFF.